A single sample is the source of the 5 T cell receptor beta chains below, sequenced in a study of molecular identifiers for immune sequencing clone quantification. MiXCR was run by TCRdb on the PCR reads, yielding one entry per CDR3 protein. The sample includes 250,000 to 350,000 distinct CDR3 sequences, 20% to 25% of them seen just once. The sample comprised naive CD8+ T cells from blood, with Jurkat cell RNA spiked in. Subset defined: FACS-sorted CD8+CD4-CCR7+CD45RA+ naive T cells. The receptors derive from a human donor in good health. Some libraries in this study had Jurkat cell RNA spiked in.

This clonotype came up a few times. This chain connects TRBV5-1 to TRBJ2-7; 9 bases are a match to TRBD1. Germline V gene data show CDR1 as SGHRS and CDR2 as YFSETQ. Losses at the gene ends were 1 base for V and 5 bases for J; bases not matched to a gene: 4. There are 14 residues in the CDR3. This chain's CDR3 is CASSLTGGPNEQYF. The CDR3 DNA sequence: TGCGCCAGCAGCTTGACAGGGGGCCCCAACGAGCAGTACTTC.

Many counts were recorded for this clonotype. The chain couples TRBV12-3 or TRBV12-4 to TRBJ1-4, with D perhaps TRBD1 (5 bases). The CDR3 loop spans 16 amino acids. V lost 4 bases, J lost 0 bases, and 12 bases lay in between. The CDR3 loop reads CASSSTEKATNEKLFF. As DNA, the CDR3 is TGTGCCAGCAGTTCGACAGAAAAAGCAACTAATGAAAAACTGTTTTTT.

The chain links TRBV12-2 to TRBJ1-1. TRBV12-2 counts as a pseudogene. There are 18 residues in the CDR3. CDR3 nucleotide sequence: TGTGCAAGTCGCCCGAAGCGGGCGGGGACATCCATGAACACTGAAGCTTTCTTT. Translation: CASRPKRAGTSMNTEAFF.

Points on this clonotype: Possible read error: a much larger clone is one base away. The genes are TRBV4-1 and TRBJ1-4; D is possibly TRBD1 (5 bases). Germline CDR1 reads MGHRA; CDR2 reads YSYEKL. The CDR3 totals 17 residues. Here the CDR3 DNA reads TGCGCCAGCAGCCAAGTCGAGACAGACGCAACTAATGAAAACCTGTTTTTT. This encodes CASSQVETDATNENLFF.

At least ten counts were recorded for this clonotype. The chain has TRBV24-1 and TRBJ1-6; 7 bases agree with TRBD1. Germline lookup yields CDR1 KGHDR and CDR2 SFDVKD. J lost 4 bases, V lost 5 bases, and 7 bases had no gene match. The CDR3 has 16 amino acids. This CDR3 reads CATSAIDREYNSPLHF. The CDR3 DNA follows: TGTGCCACCAGTGCCATCGACAGGGAATATAATTCACCCCTCCACTTT.